One T cell receptor (beta chain) is described in this entry. These data originate in a study of blood T cell repertoires in COVID-19. Clones were read by immunoSEQ multiplex PCR, and TCRdb kept only the in-frame ones, dropping some. The top ten hold 0.83% of the sample, which has about 110,000 clones, approximately 88% seen once. Trimming at V came to 6 bases and at J to 0 bases, leaving 15 bases not matched to a gene. The germline gives CDR1 MDHEN, CDR2 SYDVKM. This CDR3 region has 19 residues. Sequencing was done on a sample of peripheral blood. The rearrangement joins TRBV28 to TRBJ1-4, with TRBD1 matching 8 bases. This clonotype was sampled from a woman in her 70s with acute or convalescent COVID-19. DNA for the CDR3: TGTGCCAGCAGCCCCGGGACAGGATATGTTTTAGCAACTAATGAAAAACTGTTTTTT. Its translation is CASSPGTGYVLATNEKLFF.